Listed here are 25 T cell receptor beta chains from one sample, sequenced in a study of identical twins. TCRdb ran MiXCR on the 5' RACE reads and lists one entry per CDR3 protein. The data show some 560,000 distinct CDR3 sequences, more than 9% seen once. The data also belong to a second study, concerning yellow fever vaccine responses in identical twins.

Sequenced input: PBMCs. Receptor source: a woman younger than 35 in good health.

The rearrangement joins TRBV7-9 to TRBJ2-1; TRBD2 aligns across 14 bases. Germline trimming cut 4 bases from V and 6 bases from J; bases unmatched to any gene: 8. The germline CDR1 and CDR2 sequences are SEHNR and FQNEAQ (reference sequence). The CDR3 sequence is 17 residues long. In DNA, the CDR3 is TGTGCCAGCAGCTCCCGGGCGGGACTAGCGGGAGTCAATGAGCAGTTCTTC. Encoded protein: CASSSRAGLAGVNEQFF.

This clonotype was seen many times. The CDR3 loop reads CASTSGGEKLFF. CDR3 nucleotides: TGTGCCAGCACCAGTGGTGGAGAAAAACTGTTTTTT. This sequence joins TRBV28 and TRBJ1-4; D call uncertain. The ends were cut back, 7 bases at V and 8 bases at J, with 11 bases in the middle. The length of the CDR3 is 12 residues. Germline values: CDR1 MDHEN, CDR2 SYDVKM.

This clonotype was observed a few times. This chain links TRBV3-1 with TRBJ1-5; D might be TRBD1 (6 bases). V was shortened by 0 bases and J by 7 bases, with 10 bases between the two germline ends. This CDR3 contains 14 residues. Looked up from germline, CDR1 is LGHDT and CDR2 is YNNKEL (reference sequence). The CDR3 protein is CASSQDRGFQPQHF. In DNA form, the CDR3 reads TGTGCCAGCAGCCAAGACAGGGGTTTCCAGCCCCAGCATTTT.

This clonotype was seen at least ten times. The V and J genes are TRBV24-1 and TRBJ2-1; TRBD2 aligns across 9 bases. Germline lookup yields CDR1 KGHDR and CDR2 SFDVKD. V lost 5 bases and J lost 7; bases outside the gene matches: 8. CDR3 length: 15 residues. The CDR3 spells CATSGGSGRMNEQFF. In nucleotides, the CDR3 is TGTGCCACCAGTGGGGGGAGCGGGAGGATGAATGAGCAGTTCTTC.

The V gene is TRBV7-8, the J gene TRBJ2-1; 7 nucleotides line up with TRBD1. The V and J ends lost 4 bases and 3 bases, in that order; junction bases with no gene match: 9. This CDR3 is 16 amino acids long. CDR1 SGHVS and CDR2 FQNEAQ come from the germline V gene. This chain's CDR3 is CASSSRQGSGYNEQFF. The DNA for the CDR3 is TGTGCCAGCAGCTCCCGACAGGGATCGGGCTACAATGAGCAGTTCTTC.

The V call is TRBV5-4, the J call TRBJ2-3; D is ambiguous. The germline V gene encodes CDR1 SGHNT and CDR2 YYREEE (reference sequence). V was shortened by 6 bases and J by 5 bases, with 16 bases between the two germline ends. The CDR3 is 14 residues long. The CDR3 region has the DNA TGTGCCAGCACCCTAACTACCAAAGAAGATACGCAGTATTTT. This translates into CASTLTTKEDTQYF.

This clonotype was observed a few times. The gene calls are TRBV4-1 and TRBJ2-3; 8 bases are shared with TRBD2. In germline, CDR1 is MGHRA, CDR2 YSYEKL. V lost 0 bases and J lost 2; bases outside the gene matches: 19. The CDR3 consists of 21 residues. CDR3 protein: CASSQDIPGLAGRPFTDTQYF. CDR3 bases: TGCGCCAGCAGCCAAGATATCCCGGGTCTAGCGGGCCGACCATTCACAGATACGCAGTATTTT.

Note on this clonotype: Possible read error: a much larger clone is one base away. CDR3 protein: CASRGTSGNYNEQCF. CDR3 DNA sequence: TGTGCCAGCAGGGGGACTAGCGGGAACTACAATGAGCAGTGCTTC. The chain joins TRBV12-3 or TRBV12-4 to TRBJ2-1; TRBD2 aligns across 13 bases. This CDR3 has 15 residues.

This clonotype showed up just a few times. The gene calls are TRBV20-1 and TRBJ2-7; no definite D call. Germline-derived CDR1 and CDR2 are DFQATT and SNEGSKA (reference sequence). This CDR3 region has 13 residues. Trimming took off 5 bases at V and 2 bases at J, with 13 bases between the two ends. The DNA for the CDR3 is TGCAGTGCTCACGACAAAAACGCCTACGAGCAGTACTTC. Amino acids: CSAHDKNAYEQYF.

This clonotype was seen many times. The CDR3 nucleotides are TGTGCCAGCTCACCACAGAAGACAGCAAACACTGAAGCTTTCTTT. Amino acid sequence: CASSPQKTANTEAFF. The chain employs TRBV18 and TRBJ1-1; TRBD1 is a possible D gene (5 bases). The CDR3 has 15 residues. Trimming took 1 base from V and 2 from J, leaving 11 bases between them. Germline assignment: CDR1 KGHSH and CDR2 LQKENI.

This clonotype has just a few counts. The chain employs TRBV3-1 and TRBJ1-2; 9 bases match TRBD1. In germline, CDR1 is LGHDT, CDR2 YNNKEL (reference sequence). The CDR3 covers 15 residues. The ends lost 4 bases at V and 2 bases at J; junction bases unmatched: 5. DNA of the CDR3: TGTGCCAGCAGCCCACTGGACAGGGGAAACTATGGCTACACCTTC. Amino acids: CASSPLDRGNYGYTF.

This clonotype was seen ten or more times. CDR3 nucleotides: TGCAGTGCACTAGCGGGAGGATCGGGGCAAGAGACCCAGTACTTC. The encoded protein is CSALAGGSGQETQYF. V usage is TRBV20-1 and J usage is TRBJ2-5, with 12 nucleotides matching TRBD2. CDR3 length: 15 residues. Germline V gives CDR1 DFQATT, CDR2 SNEGSKA (reference sequence). The ends lost 6 bases at V and 2 bases at J; junction bases unmatched: 7.

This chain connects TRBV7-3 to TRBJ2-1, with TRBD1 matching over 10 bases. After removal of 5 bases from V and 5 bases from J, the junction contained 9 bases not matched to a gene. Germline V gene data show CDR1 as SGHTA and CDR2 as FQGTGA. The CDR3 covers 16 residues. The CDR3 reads CASSATRGQGNNEQFF. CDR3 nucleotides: TGTGCCAGCAGCGCTACCCGGGGACAGGGGAACAATGAGCAGTTCTTC.

CDR3 in amino acids: CASGLGGYDAGELFF. For the CDR3, the DNA is TGTGCCAGCGGACTTGGGGGTTATGACGCCGGGGAGCTGTTTTTT. The chain has TRBV6-1 and TRBJ2-2, with D perhaps given as TRBD1 or TRBD2 (5 bases each). V lost 8 bases, J lost 6 bases, and 19 bases lay in between. This CDR3 region has 15 residues. Germline CDR1 is MNHNS and CDR2 is SASEGT.

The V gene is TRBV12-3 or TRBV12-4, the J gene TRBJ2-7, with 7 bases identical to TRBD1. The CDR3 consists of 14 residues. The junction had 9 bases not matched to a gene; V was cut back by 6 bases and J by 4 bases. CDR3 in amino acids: CASSRDSVSYEQYF. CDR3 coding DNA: TGTGCCAGCAGCCGGGACAGCGTTTCGTACGAGCAGTACTTC.

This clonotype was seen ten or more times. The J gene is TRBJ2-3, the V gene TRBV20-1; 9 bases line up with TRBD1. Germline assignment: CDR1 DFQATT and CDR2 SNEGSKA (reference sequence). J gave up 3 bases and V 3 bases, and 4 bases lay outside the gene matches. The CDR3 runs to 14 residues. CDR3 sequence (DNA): TGCAGTGCTAGCGGGACAGGGTGGACAGATACGCAGTATTTT. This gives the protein CSASGTGWTDTQYF.

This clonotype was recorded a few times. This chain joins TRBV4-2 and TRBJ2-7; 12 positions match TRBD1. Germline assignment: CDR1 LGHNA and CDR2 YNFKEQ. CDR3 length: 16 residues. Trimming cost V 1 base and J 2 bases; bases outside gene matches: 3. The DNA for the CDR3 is TGTGCCAGCAGCCAAGTCGGGACAGGGGGCCCCTACGAGCAGTACTTC. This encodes CASSQVGTGGPYEQYF.

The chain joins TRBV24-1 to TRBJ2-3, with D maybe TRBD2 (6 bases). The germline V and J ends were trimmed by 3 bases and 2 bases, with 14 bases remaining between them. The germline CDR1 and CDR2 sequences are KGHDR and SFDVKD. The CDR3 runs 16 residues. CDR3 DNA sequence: TGTGCCACCAGTGATGATAATAGCGGATACACAGATACGCAGTATTTT. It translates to CATSDDNSGYTDTQYF.

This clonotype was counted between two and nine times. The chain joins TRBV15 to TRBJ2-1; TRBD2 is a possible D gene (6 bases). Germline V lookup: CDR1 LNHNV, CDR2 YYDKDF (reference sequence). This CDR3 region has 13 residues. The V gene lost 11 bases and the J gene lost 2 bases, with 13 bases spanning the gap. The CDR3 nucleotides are TGTGCCGCGGGCGGGACGACCTACAATGAGCAGTTCTTC. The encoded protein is CAAGGTTYNEQFF.

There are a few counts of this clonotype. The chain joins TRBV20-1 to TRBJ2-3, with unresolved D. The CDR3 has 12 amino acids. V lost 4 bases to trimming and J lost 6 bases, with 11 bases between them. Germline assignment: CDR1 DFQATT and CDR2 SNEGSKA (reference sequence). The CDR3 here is CSATHSGDTQYF. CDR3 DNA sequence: TGCAGTGCTACCCACTCCGGGGATACGCAGTATTTT.

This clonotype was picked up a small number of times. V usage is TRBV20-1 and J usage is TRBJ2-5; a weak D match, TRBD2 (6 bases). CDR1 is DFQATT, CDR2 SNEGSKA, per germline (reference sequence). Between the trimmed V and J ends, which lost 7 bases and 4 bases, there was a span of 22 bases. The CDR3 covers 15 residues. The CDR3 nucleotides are TGCAGTGTTTCTGGGAAGGGCGGGACTCTAGAGACCCAGTACTTC. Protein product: CSVSGKGGTLETQYF.

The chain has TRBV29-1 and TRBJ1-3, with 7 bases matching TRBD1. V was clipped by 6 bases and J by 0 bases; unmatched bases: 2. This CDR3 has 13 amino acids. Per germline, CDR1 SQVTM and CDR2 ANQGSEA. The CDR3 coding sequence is TGCAGCGTCGGACAGGCCTCTGGAAACACCATATATTTT. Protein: CSVGQASGNTIYF.

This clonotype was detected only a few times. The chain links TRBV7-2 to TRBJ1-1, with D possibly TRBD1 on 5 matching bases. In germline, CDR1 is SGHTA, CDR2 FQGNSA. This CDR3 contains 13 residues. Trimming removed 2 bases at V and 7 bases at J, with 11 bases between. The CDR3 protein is CASSLWGTFEAFF. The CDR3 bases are TGTGCCAGCAGCTTATGGGGCACTTTTGAAGCTTTCTTT.

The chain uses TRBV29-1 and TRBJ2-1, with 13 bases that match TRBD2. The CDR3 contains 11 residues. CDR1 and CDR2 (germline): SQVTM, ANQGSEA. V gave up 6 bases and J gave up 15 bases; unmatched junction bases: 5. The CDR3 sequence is CSVLAGGPGFF. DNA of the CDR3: TGCAGCGTACTAGCGGGAGGGCCCGGGTTCTTC.

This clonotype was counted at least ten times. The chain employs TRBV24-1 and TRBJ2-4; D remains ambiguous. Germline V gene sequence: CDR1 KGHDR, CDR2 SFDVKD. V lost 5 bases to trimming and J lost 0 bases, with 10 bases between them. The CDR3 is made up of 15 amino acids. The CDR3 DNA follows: TGTGCCACCAGTGGTTCTGAAGAAGCCAAAAACATTCAGTACTTC. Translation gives CATSGSEEAKNIQYF.